The 12 T cell receptor beta chains in this list originate from one sample, sequenced in a study of blood T cells in healthy people across ages. PCR was performed a second time for roughly 7 to 12 cycles using a sample-barcoded 5' primer and a J-beta primer mix. TCRdb re-analysed the 5' RACE reads in MiXCR, keeping a single row per CDR3 protein. The table lists about 840,000 distinct CDR3 sequences, roughly 29% of them singletons, with around 9.6% in the top ten. This same sample was also taken into another study, of T cells of mothers and their children.

Sequenced material: blood. These TCRs come from a middle-aged woman in good health.

This clonotype was seen many times. The chain couples TRBV15 to TRBJ2-5; 13 bases align to TRBD2. Germline trimming cut 5 bases from V and 3 bases from J; bases unmatched to any gene: 6. CDR3 length: 16 residues. Germline CDR1 is LNHNV and CDR2 is YYDKDF (reference sequence). The CDR3 coding sequence is TGTGCCACCAGCCGAGTGGGGACTAGCGGGGAAGAGACCCAGTACTTC. Its translation is CATSRVGTSGEETQYF.

Many counts were recorded for this clonotype. This chain links TRBV24-1 with TRBJ2-3; D gene unclear. Trimming left V 3 bases short and J 6 bases short, with 6 bases between. The CDR3 covers 12 residues. The V gene's germline CDR1 is KGHDR and CDR2 SFDVKD. CDR3: CATSDHPDTQYF. The CDR3 DNA sequence: TGTGCCACCAGTGATCACCCCGATACGCAGTATTTT.

This clonotype has just a few counts. The gene calls are TRBV9 and TRBJ2-1, with D perhaps TRBD1 (5 bases). The CDR3 is 16 amino acids. CDR1 and CDR2 from the germline V gene are SGDLS and YYNGEE. The V and J ends lost 0 bases and 2 bases respectively, with 12 bases between them. CDR3 in amino acids: CASSVATAGTYNEQFF. CDR3 in DNA: TGTGCCAGCAGCGTAGCAACGGCAGGGACCTACAATGAGCAGTTCTTC.

This clonotype was observed at least ten times. The J gene is TRBJ2-7, the V gene TRBV12-3 or TRBV12-4; 7 positions agree with TRBD1. J was trimmed by 12 bases and V by 3 bases; bases with no gene match: 5. The CDR3 runs 11 residues. This CDR3 is CASSFEGARYF. The DNA for the CDR3 is TGTGCCAGCAGTTTTGAGGGGGCAAGGTACTTC.

The V and J genes are TRBV5-1 and TRBJ2-7; TRBD2 matches 8 bases. Near its end, the DNA agrees better with TRBJ2-5, so the J call may be wrong. There are 15 residues in the CDR3. CDR1 and CDR2 (germline): SGHRS, YFSETQ. The CDR3 protein is CASSFDGTSGETQYF. DNA for the CDR3: TGCGCCAGCAGCTTTGACGGGACTAGTGGGGAGACCCAGTACTTC.

About this clonotype: One end of the junction is discordant with germline, which a read error may explain. This chain connects TRBV5-1 to TRBJ1-2; no clear D. The germline V gene encodes CDR1 SGHRS and CDR2 YFSETQ. The CDR3 is made up of 18 amino acids. CDR3 sequence: CASSPPFGVGSRNCGYTF. The CDR3 nucleotides are TGCGCCAGCAGCCCTCCCTTTGGGGTGGGATCGCGTAACTGTGGCTACACCTTC. The entire variable domain, with the rest obtained from reference TRBV5-1 and TRBJ1-2, is as follows: KAGVTQTPRYLIKTRGQQVTLSCSPISGHRSVSWYQQTPGQGLQFLFEYFSETQRNKGNFPGRFSGRQFSNSRSEMNVSTLELGDSALYLCASSPPFGVGSRNCGYTFGSGTRLTVV.

This clonotype was seen ten or more times. CDR3 region: CATSDSDRNEQYF. The CDR3 nucleotides read TGTGCCACCAGTGATTCCGACAGAAACGAGCAGTACTTC. The chain couples TRBV24-1 to TRBJ2-7; D perhaps matches TRBD1 (5 bases). The CDR3 totals 13 residues. CDR1 is KGHDR and CDR2 is SFDVKD in the germline V gene. V was pared by 2 bases and J by 5 bases, with 9 bases between.

A remark on this clonotype: This may arise from a read error, as a much more abundant clone is one base away. This chain joins TRBV6-5 and TRBJ2-5, with D maybe TRBD1 (6 bases). V was shortened by 0 bases and J by 7 bases, with 18 bases between the two germline ends. This CDR3 is built from 16 residues. Germline-derived CDR1 and CDR2 are MNHEY and SVGAGI. DNA for the CDR3: TGTGCCAGCAGTTACTCTGGGGGCAGCCAAGACGGGACCCAGTACTTC. Translated: CASSYSGGSQDGTQYF.

This clonotype was detected only a few times. The V gene is TRBV11-2, the J gene TRBJ2-7, with 10 bases lining up with TRBD2. The CDR3 contains 14 residues. CDR1 and CDR2 (germline): SGHAT, FQNNGV. The junction had 1 base not matched to a gene; V was cut back by 4 bases and J by 1 base. CDR3 DNA sequence: TGTGCCAGCAGCTGGACTAGCGGTTCCTACGAGCAGTACTTC. Protein: CASSWTSGSYEQYF.

This clonotype was seen once. The V and J genes are TRBV28 and TRBJ2-5; 7 nucleotides match TRBD1. Per the germline V gene, CDR1 is MDHEN and CDR2 is SYDVKM. The CDR3 is made up of 15 amino acids. With V trimmed by 6 bases and J by 7 bases, 14 bases remained unmatched. DNA for the CDR3: TGTGCCAGCAGACGACAGGGATGGGCTGGAGGGACCCAGTACTTC. Translation gives CASRRQGWAGGTQYF.

The V call is TRBV12-3 or TRBV12-4, the J call TRBJ1-1, with no clear D. The CDR3 runs 15 residues. With 6 bases removed from V and 5 bases from J, the gap between germline ends came to 19 bases. CDR3: CASSPREAGRTEAFF. The CDR3 DNA reads as TGTGCCAGCAGCCCGAGGGAGGCGGGAAGGACTGAAGCTTTCTTT.

The sample holds many counts of this clonotype. The DNA of the CDR3 is TGCAGCGTTGATGGAGCCGAGGGGTTGAATGGCTACACCTTC. It encodes CSVDGAEGLNGYTF. The chain recombines TRBV29-1 with TRBJ1-2, with a tentative D call TRBD1 (5 bases). Looked up from germline, CDR1 is SQVTM and CDR2 is ANQGSEA. V lost 3 bases to trimming and J lost 6 bases, with 17 bases between them. The CDR3 covers 14 residues.